This T cell receptor beta chain was sequenced for a study of a mutant IDH1 vaccine in newly diagnosed glioma. Noted time point: week 11, during vaccination. In every dose of vaccine, 300 ug of mutant IDH1 20-mer peptide was given alongside topical imiquimod. The protocol was immunoSEQ multiplex PCR, while the TCRdb copy is restricted to in-frame clones and leaves out a portion. The sample has roughly 120,000 clones, 80% seen once. This CDR3 is built from 15 residues. The V end lost 3 bases, the J end lost 5 bases, and 14 bases lay between the germline ends. Looked up from germline, CDR1 is LNHDA and CDR2 is SQIVND (reference sequence). On this clone: No antigen is known for it.

The clonotype comes from a man aged 35 to 55 with glioma. The J gene is TRBJ1-5, the V gene TRBV19, with TRBD1 as a possible D gene (5 bases). The sequenced sample was PBMCs, obtained from a glioma patient whose treatment included an IDH1 peptide vaccine. CDR3 protein: CASSMGTTSHQPQHF. CDR3 sequence (DNA): TGTGCCAGTAGTATGGGGACGACCTCGCATCAGCCCCAGCATTTT.